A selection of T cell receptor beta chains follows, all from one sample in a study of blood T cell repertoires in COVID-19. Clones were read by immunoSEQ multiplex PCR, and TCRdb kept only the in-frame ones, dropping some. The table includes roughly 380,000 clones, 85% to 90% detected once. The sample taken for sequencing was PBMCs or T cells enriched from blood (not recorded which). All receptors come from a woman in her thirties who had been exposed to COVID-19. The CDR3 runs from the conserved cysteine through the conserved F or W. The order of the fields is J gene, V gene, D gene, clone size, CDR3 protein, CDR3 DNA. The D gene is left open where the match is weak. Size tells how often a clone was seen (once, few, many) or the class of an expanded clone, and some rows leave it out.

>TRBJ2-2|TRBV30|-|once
CAWSVSRRGRELFF
TGTGCCTGGAGTGTATCTAGGAGGGGCCGGGAGCTGTTTTTT
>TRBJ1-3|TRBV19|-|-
CASSTSGNTIYF
TGTGCCAGTAGTACCTCCGGAAACACCATATATTTT
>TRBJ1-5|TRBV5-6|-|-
CASSLRTTQPQHF
TGTGCCAGCAGCTTGAGGACAACCCAGCCCCAGCATTTT
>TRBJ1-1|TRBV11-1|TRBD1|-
CASSKDRVRTEAFF
TGTGCCAGCAGCAAGGACAGGGTTCGGACTGAAGCTTTCTTT
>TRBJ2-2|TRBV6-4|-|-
CASSAHGTTGTGELFF
TGTGCCAGCAGTGCTCACGGCACTACGGGAACCGGGGAGCTGTTTTTT
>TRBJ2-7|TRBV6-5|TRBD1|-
CASSYRQGFSYEQYF
TGTGCCAGCAGTTACCGACAGGGTTTCTCCTACGAGCAGTACTTC
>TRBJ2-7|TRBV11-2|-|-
CASSLGDIRSEQYF
TGTGCCAGCAGCTTAGGGGACATACGCTCCGAGCAGTACTTC
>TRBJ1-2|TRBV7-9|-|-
CASSLEGRSGYTF
TGTGCCAGCAGCTTAGAGGGGCGCTCCGGCTACACCTTC
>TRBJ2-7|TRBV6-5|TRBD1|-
CASSYDSTGIEQYF
TGTGCCAGCAGTTACGACTCGACAGGGATCGAGCAGTACTTC
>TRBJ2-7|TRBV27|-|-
CASSFGGGWTYEQYF
TGTGCCAGCAGTTTTGGGGGAGGTTGGACCTACGAGCAGTACTTC
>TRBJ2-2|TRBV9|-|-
CASSVEALQNTGELFF
TGTGCCAGCAGCGTAGAAGCACTGCAGAACACCGGGGAGCTGTTTTTT
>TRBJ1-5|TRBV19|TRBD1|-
CASRSYSGQGYQPQHF
TGTGCCAGTAGAAGCTATTCGGGACAGGGGTATCAGCCCCAGCATTTT
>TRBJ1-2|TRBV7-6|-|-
CASSQPGEPNYGYTF
TGTGCCAGCAGCCAACCGGGGGAACCTAACTATGGCTACACCTTC
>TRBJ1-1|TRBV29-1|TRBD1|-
CSVVRQGDDTEAFF
TGCAGCGTTGTACGACAGGGGGATGACACTGAAGCTTTCTTT